This TCR beta chain was sequenced in a study of PD-L1 blockade in urothelial cancer. Study overall: Twenty-five of the 29 patients were men with bladder-origin urothelial cancer.

Between the trimmed V and J ends, which lost 3 bases and 5 bases, there was a span of 4 bases. There are 11 residues in the CDR3. CDR1 and CDR2 (germline): SGHTA, FQGNSA. Note on this clone: This specimen includes other DNA sequences encoding the same CDR3.

The data were produced by immunoSEQ multiplex PCR, yet TCRdb's version contains in-frame clones alone and is incomplete. Seen here are roughly 74,000 clones, about nine tenths observed once, and the top ten hold roughly 5.2%. This specimen consisted of PBMCs, obtained around atezolizumab (anti-PD-L1) treatment. V usage is TRBV7-2 and J usage is TRBJ2-5; D is undetermined. The origin of this receptor is a woman in her seventies with urothelial cancer. In nucleotides, the CDR3 is TGTGCCAGCAGCTTCTCGGAGACCCAGTACTTC. It is translated as CASSFSETQYF.